The sequence of this TCR beta chain was determined in a study of Ad26.COV2.S vaccination and SARS-CoV-2 variants. Study at large: Among those in the COV1001 Ad26.COV2.S trial arm was the donor. Each vaccinee took Ad26.COV2.S intramuscularly, once or twice 56 days apart.

With 1 base removed from V and 0 bases from J, the gap between germline ends came to 8 bases. Germline loops: CDR1 SGHVS, CDR2 FQNEAQ. CDR3 size: 15 residues. Only in-frame clones appear in the TCRdb table, and some are missing; sequencing was by immunoSEQ multiplex PCR. The table includes some 300,000 clones, around four fifths detected once. Sample treatment: 19 received Ad26.COV2.S at low or high dose, single or two shots; 5 received placebo; per-sample allocation not given. The study sampled participants on day 63 after the first vaccine or placebo injection. This sample comprised peripheral blood, obtained in a trial of Ad26.COV2.S vaccine versus placebo. V is TRBV7-8 and J is TRBJ2-3, with D unresolved. This sequence was found in a person aged 18-65 years who received the Ad26.COV2.S COVID-19 vaccine or a placebo. CDR3 in amino acids: CASSLGVYSTDTQYF. The CDR3 DNA sequence: TGTGCCAGCAGCTTAGGTGTCTACAGCACAGATACGCAGTATTTT.